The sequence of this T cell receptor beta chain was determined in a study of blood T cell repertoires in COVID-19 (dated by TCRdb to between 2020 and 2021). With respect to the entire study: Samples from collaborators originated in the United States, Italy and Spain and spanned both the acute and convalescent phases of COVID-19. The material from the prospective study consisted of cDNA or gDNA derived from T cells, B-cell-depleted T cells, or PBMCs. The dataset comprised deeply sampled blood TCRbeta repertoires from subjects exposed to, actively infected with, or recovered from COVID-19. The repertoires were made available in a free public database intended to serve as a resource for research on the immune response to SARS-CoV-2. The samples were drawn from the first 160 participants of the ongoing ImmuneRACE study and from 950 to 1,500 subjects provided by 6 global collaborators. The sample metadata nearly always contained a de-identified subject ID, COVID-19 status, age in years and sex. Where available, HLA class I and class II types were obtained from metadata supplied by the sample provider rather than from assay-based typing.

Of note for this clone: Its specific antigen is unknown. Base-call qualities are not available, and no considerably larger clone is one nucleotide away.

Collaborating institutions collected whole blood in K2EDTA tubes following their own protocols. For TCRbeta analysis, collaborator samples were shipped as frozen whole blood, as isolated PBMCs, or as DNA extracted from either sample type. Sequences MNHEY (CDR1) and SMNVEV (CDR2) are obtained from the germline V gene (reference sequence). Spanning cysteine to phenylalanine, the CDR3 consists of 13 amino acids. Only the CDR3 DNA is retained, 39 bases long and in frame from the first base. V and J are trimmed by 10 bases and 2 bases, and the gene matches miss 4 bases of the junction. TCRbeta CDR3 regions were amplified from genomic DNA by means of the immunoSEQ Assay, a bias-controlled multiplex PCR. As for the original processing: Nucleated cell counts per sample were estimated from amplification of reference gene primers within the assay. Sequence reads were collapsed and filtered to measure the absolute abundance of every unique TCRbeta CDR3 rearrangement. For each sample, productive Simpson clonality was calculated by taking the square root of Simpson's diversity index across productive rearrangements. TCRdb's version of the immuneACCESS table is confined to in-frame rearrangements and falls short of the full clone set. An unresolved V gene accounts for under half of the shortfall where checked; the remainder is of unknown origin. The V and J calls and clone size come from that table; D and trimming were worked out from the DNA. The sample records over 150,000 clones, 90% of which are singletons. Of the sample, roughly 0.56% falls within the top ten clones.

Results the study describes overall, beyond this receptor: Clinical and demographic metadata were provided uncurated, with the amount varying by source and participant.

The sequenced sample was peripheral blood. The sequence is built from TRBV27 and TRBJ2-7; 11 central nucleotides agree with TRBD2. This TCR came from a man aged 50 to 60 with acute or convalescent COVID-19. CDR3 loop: CATGTSGPYEQYF. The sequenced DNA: TGTGCCACCGGGACTAGCGGTCCCTACGAGCAGTACTTC.